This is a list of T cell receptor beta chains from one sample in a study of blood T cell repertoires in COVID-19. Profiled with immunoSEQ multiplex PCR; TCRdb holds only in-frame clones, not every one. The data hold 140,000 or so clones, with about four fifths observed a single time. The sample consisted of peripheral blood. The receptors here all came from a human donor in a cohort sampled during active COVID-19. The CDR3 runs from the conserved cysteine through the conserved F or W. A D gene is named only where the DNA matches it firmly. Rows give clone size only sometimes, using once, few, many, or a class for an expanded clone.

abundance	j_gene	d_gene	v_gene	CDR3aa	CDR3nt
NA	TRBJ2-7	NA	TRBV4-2	CASSQERGEQYF	TGTGCCAGCAGCCAAGAACGGGGGGAGCAGTACTTC
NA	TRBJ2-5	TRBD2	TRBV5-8	CASSRGLAGDRETQYF	TGTGCCAGCAGCCGGGGACTAGCGGGAGATCGAGAGACCCAGTACTTC
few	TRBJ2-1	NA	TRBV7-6	CASSLNGQLTSYEQFF	TGTGCCAGCAGCTTAAACGGGCAGCTAACTAGCTATGAGCAGTTCTTC
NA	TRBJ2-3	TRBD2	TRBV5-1	CASSPGTRVTDTQYF	TGCGCCAGCAGCCCCGGGACTAGGGTCACAGATACGCAGTATTTT
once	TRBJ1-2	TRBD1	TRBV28	CASSIPGQGGGYTF	TGTGCCAGCAGTATTCCGGGACAGGGAGGCGGCTACACCTTC
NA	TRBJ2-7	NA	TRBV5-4	CASSLGVSGQAGSYEQYF	TGTGCCAGCAGCTTAGGGGTTAGCGGCCAGGCTGGCTCCTACGAGCAGTACTTC
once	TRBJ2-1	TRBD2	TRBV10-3	CAISRTSGRAVSYNEQFF	TGTGCCATCAGTCGGACTAGCGGGAGGGCAGTCTCCTACAATGAGCAGTTCTTC
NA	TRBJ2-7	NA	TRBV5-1	CASSFLASDEQYF	TGCGCCAGCAGCTTTCTGGCTTCTGACGAGCAGTACTTC
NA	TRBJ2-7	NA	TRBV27	CASTSEQYF	TGTGCCAGCACTTCCGAGCAGTACTTC
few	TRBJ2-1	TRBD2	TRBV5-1	CASSPSGSSYNEQFF	TGCGCCAGCAGCCCCAGCGGGAGCTCCTACAATGAGCAGTTCTTC
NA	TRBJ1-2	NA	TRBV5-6	CASSARLTAYGYTF	TGTGCCAGCAGCGCACGACTGACTGCCTATGGCTACACCTTC
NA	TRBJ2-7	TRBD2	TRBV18	CASGGQEGLAGYNEQYF	TGTGCCAGCGGGGGACAGGAGGGACTAGCGGGATACAACGAGCAGTACTTC
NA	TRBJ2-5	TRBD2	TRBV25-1	CASRPSGTSGGETQYF	TGTGCCAGCAGGCCCTCCGGGACTAGCGGGGGAGAGACCCAGTACTTC
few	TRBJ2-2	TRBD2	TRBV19	CASSNSGVGRTGELFF	TGTGCCAGTAGTAATAGCGGGGTTGGAAGAACCGGGGAGCTGTTTTTT
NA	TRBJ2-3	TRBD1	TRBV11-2	CASRTHPGQTSTDTQYF	TGTGCCAGCAGAACTCATCCGGGACAGACTAGCACAGATACGCAGTATTTT
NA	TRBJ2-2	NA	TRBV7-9	CASSPLTGTGELFF	TGTGCCAGCAGCCCACTCACAGGAACCGGGGAGCTGTTTTTT
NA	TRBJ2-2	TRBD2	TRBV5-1	CASSLMPGRRGRAHRTGELFF	TGCGCCAGCAGCTTGATGCCAGGCCGTAGAGGGAGGGCCCATCGCACCGGGGAGCTGTTTTTT
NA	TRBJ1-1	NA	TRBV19	CASIEGDTEAFF	TGTGCCAGTATAGAGGGGGACACTGAAGCTTTCTTT
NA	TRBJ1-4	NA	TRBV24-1	CATSEARQGEEKLFF	TGTGCCACCAGTGAGGCAAGGCAGGGTGAGGAAAAACTGTTTTTT
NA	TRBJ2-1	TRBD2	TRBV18	CASSPDAGERMGQFF	TGTGCCAGCTCACCGGACGCGGGAGAACGCATGGGGCAGTTCTTC
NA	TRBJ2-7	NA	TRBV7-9	CASSSLKQEQYF	TGTGCCAGCAGCTCTCTTAAACAGGAGCAGTACTTC
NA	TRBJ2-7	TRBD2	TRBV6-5	CASRLSGSAYEQYF	TGTGCCAGCAGACTGAGCGGGAGCGCCTACGAGCAGTACTTC